This T cell receptor (beta chain) was found in a study of cytomegalovirus exposure and HLA in healthy donors. Study-wide findings and caveats: TCR beta chain V- and J-gene trimming was linked, in a later analysis, to a missense variant in DCLRE1C. Reports indicated that the classifier achieved high specificity and sensitivity in diagnosing cytomegalovirus status.

Note on this clone: Its target is unknown.

CDR1 is MRHNA, CDR2 SNTAGT, per germline. The V segment lost 2 bases and the J segment 8 bases; nucleotides outside the gene matches: 6. CDR3 length equals 15 residues. In the PCR, 60 Vbeta and 13 Jbeta primers were used. Assay used: immunoSEQ multiplex PCR; TCRdb lists only in-frame clones, some missing. The sample holds approximately 160,000 clones, 60% to 80% seen once. When sampled, the donors appeared nominally healthy, though they likely had unrecorded immune exposures. This sequence was found in a woman aged 45 to 65 in good health and CMV-seropositive. This chain links TRBV6-4 with TRBJ2-1; TRBD2 matches at 10 bases. Material: PBMCs. The CDR3 sequence: CASSDRSGGADEQFF. The CDR3 DNA reads TGTGCCAGCAGTGACCGCAGCGGGGGGGCCGATGAGCAGTTCTTC.